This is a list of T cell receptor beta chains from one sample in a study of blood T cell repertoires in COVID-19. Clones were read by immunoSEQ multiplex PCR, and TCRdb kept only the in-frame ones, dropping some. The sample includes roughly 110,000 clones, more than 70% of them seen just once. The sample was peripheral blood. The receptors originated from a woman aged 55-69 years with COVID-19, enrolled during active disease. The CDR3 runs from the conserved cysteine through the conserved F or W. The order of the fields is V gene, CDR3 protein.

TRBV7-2 CASSLTGGEYGYTF
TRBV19 CASSLGTGGFGEQFF
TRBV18 CASSPPRDRGSSYNEQFF
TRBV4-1 CASSQSAAVYGYTF
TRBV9 CASSVVGGQGRGNTIYF
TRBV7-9 CASSSGRGNEKLFF
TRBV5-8 CASSPLGRGRIGANYGYTF
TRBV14 CASSRFRVDVGETQYF
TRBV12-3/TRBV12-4 CASTLVLDTQYF
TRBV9 CASSLPRTRNGPATYGYTF
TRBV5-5 CASSLLAGKAGGPVGEQFF
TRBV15 CATSREGQGTGELFF
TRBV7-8 CASSLVGGVLDGYTF
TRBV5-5 CASSLSSGNPEAFF
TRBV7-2 CASTPMGTIKGEQYF
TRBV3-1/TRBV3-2 CASSQKGYSGGPTDTQYF
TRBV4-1 CASSQSDTSTDTQYF
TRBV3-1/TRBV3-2 CASSQQGEFYGYTF
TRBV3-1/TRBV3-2 CASSQEFRGQPQHF
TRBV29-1 CSVVPGYNEQFF
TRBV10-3 CAITGDNYGYTF
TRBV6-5 CASSYDDRMGTEAFF
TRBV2 CASSLSKGTGGFREQYF
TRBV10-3 CAIMGSSTDTQYF
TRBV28 CASSLAGKYTDTQYF